The 31 T cell receptor beta chains below come from one sample, sequenced in a study of blood T cell repertoires in COVID-19. The table came from immunoSEQ multiplex PCR; TCRdb's copy has only in-frame clones and leaves some out. The sample yields some 130,000 clones, around 82% seen once. The sequenced sample consisted of PBMCs or T cells enriched from blood (not recorded which). The origin of the receptors is a middle-aged man with acute COVID-19.

The chain is built from TRBV19 and TRBJ1-2; no definite D call. Per the germline V gene, CDR1 is LNHDA and CDR2 is SQIVND (reference sequence). The V and J ends lost 7 bases and 2 bases respectively, with 11 bases between them. This CDR3 has 13 amino acids. CDR3 residues: CASIHPENYGYTF. For the CDR3, the DNA is TGTGCCAGTATCCACCCGGAGAACTATGGCTACACCTTC. The full variable domain, in which reference TRBV19 and TRBJ1-2 provide the parts outside the CDR3, is DGGITQSPKYLFRKEGQNVTLSCEQNLNHDAMYWYRQDPGQGLRLIYYSQIVNDFQKGDIAEGYSVSREKKESFPLTVTSAQKNPTAFYLCASIHPENYGYTFGSGTRLTVV.

This sequence joins TRBV19 and TRBJ2-1; 13 positions agree with TRBD2. The CDR3 totals 18 residues. Trimming removed 7 bases from V and 3 bases from J; junction bases left unmatched: 12. Germline lookup yields CDR1 LNHDA and CDR2 SQIVND (reference sequence). Here the CDR3 DNA reads TGTGCCAGTACTCCCCCGAAAGGGACTAGCGGGGTCTACAATGAGCAGTTCTTC. Translation gives CASTPPKGTSGVYNEQFF.

The J gene is TRBJ2-7, the V gene TRBV5-1; possible D gene TRBD1, 5 bases. The CDR3 consists of 15 residues. Trimming left V 0 bases short and J 1 base short, with 11 bases between. Germline V gene data show CDR1 as SGHRS and CDR2 as YFSETQ. The CDR3 loop reads CASSLDRWGSYEQYF. In DNA form, the CDR3 reads TGCGCCAGCAGCTTGGACAGGTGGGGTTCCTACGAGCAGTACTTC. The variable domain in full, completed from reference TRBV5-1 and TRBJ2-7, reads KAGVTQTPRYLIKTRGQQVTLSCSPISGHRSVSWYQQTPGQGLQFLFEYFSETQRNKGNFPGRFSGRQFSNSRSEMNVSTLELGDSALYLCASSLDRWGSYEQYFGPGTRLTVT.

The V and J genes are TRBV10-3 and TRBJ1-1; no reliable D call. V dropped 10 bases and J dropped 3 bases, with 9 bases sitting between them. The length of the CDR3 is 11 residues. Looked up from germline, CDR1 is ENHRY and CDR2 is SYGVKD. The CDR3 DNA is TGTGCCAGCGAAGATGACACTGAAGCTTTCTTT. It translates to CASEDDTEAFF.

This chain links TRBV5-1 with TRBJ2-3; TRBD2 aligns across 8 bases. This CDR3 spans 13 amino acids. CDR1 is SGHRS and CDR2 is YFSETQ in the germline V gene. The V segment lost 3 bases and the J segment 4 bases; nucleotides outside the gene matches: 1. The CDR3 bases are TGCGCCAGCAGCTCGGGGGGGTCAGATACGCAGTATTTT. This sequence encodes CASSSGGSDTQYF.

The V and J genes are TRBV27 and TRBJ1-5, with a tentative D call TRBD1 (5 bases). Germline loops: CDR1 MNHEY, CDR2 SMNVEV (reference sequence). The V gene lost 3 bases and the J gene lost 2 bases, with 8 bases spanning the gap. The length of the CDR3 is 14 residues. DNA for the CDR3: TGTGCCAGCAGTTTGGGGCCCCGCAATCAGCCCCAGCATTTT. Translation gives CASSLGPRNQPQHF.

The gene calls are TRBV6-6 and TRBJ2-7; TRBD1 aligns across 8 bases. The CDR3 is made up of 14 amino acids. Per the germline V gene, CDR1 is MNHNY and CDR2 is SVGAGI (reference sequence). V was pared by 7 bases and J by 1 base, with 6 bases of the junction left unmatched. The CDR3 DNA sequence: TGTGCCAGCAAGACAGGGGCGGGGTCCTACGAGCAGTACTTC. As protein: CASKTGAGSYEQYF.

V and J are TRBV11-2 and TRBJ2-7, with 12 bases lining up with TRBD2. With V trimmed by 6 bases and J by 1 base, 4 bases remained unmatched. The CDR3 is 15 residues long. Germline V lookup: CDR1 SGHAT, CDR2 FQNNGV. CDR3 loop: CASSPGLAGSYEQYF. CDR3 in DNA: TGTGCCAGCAGTCCCGGACTAGCGGGATCCTACGAGCAGTACTTC.

The CDR3 coding sequence is TGTGCCAGCAGCTTAGGGGCAGGGTCTTGGGAAAAACTGTTTTTT. Its protein is CASSLGAGSWEKLFF. The rearrangement uses TRBV7-2 and TRBJ1-4; a weak D match, TRBD1 (5 bases). This CDR3 spans 15 amino acids. V lost 1 base and J 8 bases, leaving 14 bases between the germline ends. Germline values: CDR1 SGHTA, CDR2 FQGNSA.

The chain combines TRBV4-3 with TRBJ2-1, with D maybe TRBD1 (5 bases). The V end lost 1 base, the J end lost 6 bases, and 10 bases lay between the germline ends. The length of the CDR3 is 14 residues. Per germline, CDR1 LGHNA and CDR2 YSLEER. The CDR3 here is CASSQGDSFNEQFF. CDR3 DNA sequence: TGCGCCAGCAGCCAAGGAGACAGTTTCAATGAGCAGTTCTTC.

The gene calls are TRBV10-3 and TRBJ2-7; 10 bases fit TRBD1. Trimming removed 3 bases from V and 6 bases from J; junction bases left unmatched: 5. Germline V lookup: CDR1 ENHRY, CDR2 SYGVKD. The CDR3 contains 14 residues. The CDR3 DNA reads TGTGCCATCAGTGATGGACAGGGGGGGCTCGAGCAGTACTTC. Its translation: CAISDGQGGLEQYF.

The V and J genes are TRBV7-9 and TRBJ1-2; 10 bases match TRBD1. J was trimmed by 4 bases and V by 5 bases; bases with no gene match: 16. Germline lookup yields CDR1 SEHNR and CDR2 FQNEAQ (reference sequence). This CDR3 contains 18 residues. CDR3: CASSLGRDLGQGGYGYTF. CDR3 DNA sequence: TGTGCCAGCAGCCTAGGAAGGGATCTTGGACAGGGGGGCTATGGCTACACCTTC.

The V and J genes are TRBV24-1 and TRBJ1-4; TRBD1 matches at 9 bases. The germline V gene has CDR1 KGHDR and CDR2 SFDVKD. The CDR3 length is 15 residues. The J segment lost 7 bases and the V segment lost 3 bases, leaving 5 bases of the junction unmatched. The CDR3 loop reads CATSDPGTGTEKLFF. CDR3 coding DNA: TGTGCCACCAGTGATCCCGGGACAGGGACTGAAAAACTGTTTTTT.

This clone has only a few counts. The V call is TRBV5-1, the J call TRBJ2-7; 9 positions match TRBD1. Losses at the gene ends were 3 bases for V and 3 bases for J; bases not matched to a gene: 7. Looked up from germline, CDR1 is SGHRS and CDR2 is YFSETQ. There are 15 residues in the CDR3. The CDR3 here is CASSSNPGQGYEQYF. The CDR3 DNA reads as TGCGCCAGCAGCTCTAACCCGGGACAGGGCTACGAGCAGTACTTC.

The rearrangement joins TRBV5-1 to TRBJ2-1, with D possibly TRBD1 on 6 matching bases. The CDR3 totals 14 residues. Germline V gives CDR1 SGHRS, CDR2 YFSETQ. The V and J ends lost 2 bases and 5 bases respectively, with 11 bases between them. The chain's CDR3 is CASSFSGQDNEQFF. The CDR3 DNA reads TGCGCCAGCAGCTTCTCGGGACAAGACAATGAGCAGTTCTTC.

The chain recombines TRBV30 with TRBJ1-5, with TRBD1 matching 8 bases. J was trimmed by 7 bases and V by 1 base; bases with no gene match: 3. The CDR3 extends over 13 amino acids. From germline, CDR1 is GTSNPN and CDR2 SVGIG (reference sequence). CDR3 region: CAWSGQGIQPQHF. The DNA for the CDR3 is TGTGCCTGGAGTGGACAGGGGATCCAGCCCCAGCATTTT.

On this clone: Relative to the germline gene, one junction end is altered; a read error may explain this. V and J are TRBV15 and TRBJ1-1, with 10 bases that match TRBD1. This CDR3 has 14 residues. Germline V gene lookup returns CDR1 LNHNV and CDR2 YYDKDF (reference sequence). The CDR3 region has the DNA TGTGCCACCAGCCGAGAGGGACAGGGGTCTGAAGCTTTCTTT. Translating gives CATSREGQGSEAFF.

This clone was detected once. This chain connects TRBV28 to TRBJ1-1; D is unclear. Per germline, CDR1 MDHEN and CDR2 SYDVKM. V gave up 10 bases and J gave up 3 bases, with 9 bases separating them. The CDR3 length is 11 residues. The CDR3 DNA sequence: TGTGCCATTATCGGGGACACTGAAGCTTTCTTT. Residues: CAIIGDTEAFF. The whole variable domain, remainder taken from reference TRBV28 and TRBJ1-1, is DVKVTQSSRYLVKRTGEKVFLECVQDMDHENMFWYRQDPGLGLRLIYFSYDVKMKEKGDIPEGYSVSREKKERFSLILESASTNQTSMYLCAIIGDTEAFFGQGTRLTVV.

The table lists this clone with a few counts. The chain employs TRBV29-1 and TRBJ2-1; 11 bases line up with TRBD2. The CDR3 extends over 14 amino acids. Germline V lookup: CDR1 SQVTM, CDR2 ANQGSEA. J lost 2 bases, V lost 5 bases, and 2 bases had no gene match. The CDR3 spells CSVQGLAAYNEQFF. CDR3 coding DNA: TGCAGCGTTCAGGGACTAGCGGCCTACAATGAGCAGTTCTTC.

This clone was recorded once. V gene TRBV11-2 combines with J gene TRBJ1-6; 12 positions agree with TRBD1. This CDR3 comprises 18 residues. Trimming cost V 0 bases and J 6 bases; bases outside gene matches: 6. Germline assignment: CDR1 SGHAT and CDR2 FQNNGV. CDR3 in DNA: TGTGCCAGCAGCTTAGAGGGACAGGGGGCGCCGGGTAATTCACCCCTCCACTTT. It yields the protein CASSLEGQGAPGNSPLHF.

This clone showed up just once. This chain connects TRBV14 to TRBJ1-2; D is unclear. This CDR3 contains 14 residues. From germline, CDR1 is SGHDN and CDR2 FVKESK. Trimming stripped 2 bases from V and 6 bases from J, with 13 bases between. CDR3 bases: TGTGCCAGCAGCCAACAGGCCCTTGGCGATGGCTACACCTTC. Protein product: CASSQQALGDGYTF.

The genes are TRBV5-4 and TRBJ2-1; TRBD2 agrees at 8 bases. V lost 2 bases to trimming and J lost 2 bases; unmatched junction nucleotides: 3. Germline CDR1 is SGHNT and CDR2 is YYREEE (reference sequence). This CDR3 has 15 amino acids. CDR3 in DNA: TGTGCCAGCAGCTTAACTAGCGGAGCCTACAATGAGCAGTTCTTC. As protein: CASSLTSGAYNEQFF.

The chain combines TRBV7-9 with TRBJ2-7, with unresolved D. This CDR3 has 15 amino acids. The ends were cut back, 2 bases at V and 1 base at J, with 12 bases in the middle. Per the germline V gene, CDR1 is SEHNR and CDR2 is FQNEAQ (reference sequence). The CDR3 loop is CASSLQDAESYEQYF. The CDR3 nucleotides are TGTGCCAGCAGCTTACAGGATGCCGAATCCTACGAGCAGTACTTC.

V gene TRBV28 combines with J gene TRBJ1-2; 8 nucleotides line up with TRBD1. The J segment lost 4 bases and the V segment lost 6 bases, leaving 13 bases of the junction unmatched. Germline V CDR1 and CDR2: MDHEN, SYDVKM. The CDR3 is 16 residues long. The CDR3 spells CASSPLSTGEFYGYTF. In DNA, the CDR3 is TGTGCCAGCAGCCCCCTCTCGACAGGGGAATTCTATGGCTACACCTTC.

V gene TRBV5-1 combines with J gene TRBJ2-7, with D possibly TRBD2 on 5 matching bases. V shed 0 bases and J shed 3 bases, with 16 bases lying between them. Per the germline V gene, CDR1 is SGHRS and CDR2 is YFSETQ. This CDR3 is built from 16 residues. In nucleotides, the CDR3 is TGCGCCAGCAGCTTGGCCTTTGGAGGAATGAACTACGAGCAGTACTTC. This encodes CASSLAFGGMNYEQYF. The variable domain in full, completed from reference TRBV5-1 and TRBJ2-7, reads KAGVTQTPRYLIKTRGQQVTLSCSPISGHRSVSWYQQTPGQGLQFLFEYFSETQRNKGNFPGRFSGRQFSNSRSEMNVSTLELGDSALYLCASSLAFGGMNYEQYFGPGTRLTVT.

V gene TRBV3-1 (or the pseudogene TRBV3-2) combines with J gene TRBJ2-7, with 8 bases lining up with TRBD1. The germline V gene has CDR1 LGHDT and CDR2 YNNKEL (reference sequence). With 4 bases clipped from V and 6 bases from J, the junction kept 8 bases outside the gene matches. The CDR3 is made up of 14 amino acids. This CDR3 reads CASSLRTGISEQYF. The CDR3 DNA sequence: TGTGCCAGCAGCCTGAGGACAGGGATCTCCGAGCAGTACTTC.

V usage is TRBV5-1 and J usage is TRBJ2-3; D is possibly TRBD2 (7 bases). The V gene lost 4 bases and the J gene lost 1 base, with 13 bases spanning the gap. The CDR3 length is 15 residues. The germline V gene encodes CDR1 SGHRS and CDR2 YFSETQ. CDR3 DNA: TGCGCCAGCAGCCGGGACGGGGGGCGCACAGATACGCAGTATTTT. This encodes CASSRDGGRTDTQYF.

This clone was seen a handful of times. The chain joins TRBV5-1 to TRBJ1-4; D possibly corresponds to TRBD1 (6 bases). Per the germline V gene, CDR1 is SGHRS and CDR2 is YFSETQ. V shed 4 bases and J shed 2 bases, with 15 bases lying between them. This CDR3 has 16 amino acids. Written as DNA, the CDR3 is TGCGCCAGCAGCCGGGACACCGCGGCCACTAATGAAAAACTGTTTTTT. Translating it yields CASSRDTAATNEKLFF. Full variable domain (remainder filled in from reference TRBV5-1 and TRBJ1-4): KAGVTQTPRYLIKTRGQQVTLSCSPISGHRSVSWYQQTPGQGLQFLFEYFSETQRNKGNFPGRFSGRQFSNSRSEMNVSTLELGDSALYLCASSRDTAATNEKLFFGSGTQLSVL.

The V gene is TRBV7-6, the J gene TRBJ1-6; no reliable D call. V lost 6 bases and J lost 5, with 8 bases in between. Per germline, CDR1 SGHVS and CDR2 FNYEAQ. The CDR3 has 13 amino acids. The CDR3 sequence is CASSPGDNSPLHF. CDR3 coding DNA: TGTGCCAGCAGTCCGGGTGATAATTCACCCCTCCACTTT.

The chain joins TRBV4-1 to TRBJ2-7, with D possibly matching TRBD2 (6 bases). The CDR3 has 18 amino acids. Germline V gene lookup returns CDR1 MGHRA and CDR2 YSYEKL. Trimming cost V 3 bases and J 5 bases, with 26 bases left between them. CDR3 residues: CASSQFGNRGNSQHEQYF. CDR3 coding DNA: TGCGCCAGCAGCCAGTTCGGAAATCGGGGGAACAGTCAACACGAGCAGTACTTC.

This clone has just a few counts. The chain has TRBV9 and TRBJ2-3; TRBD1 matches at 10 bases. Losses at the gene ends were 4 bases for V and 4 bases for J; bases not matched to a gene: 6. The length of the CDR3 is 15 residues. Per the germline V gene, CDR1 is SGDLS and CDR2 is YYNGEE. Here the CDR3 reads CASSPRGTGADTQYF. The CDR3 DNA sequence: TGTGCCAGCAGCCCTAGGGGGACAGGGGCAGATACGCAGTATTTT.